This T cell receptor (beta chain) was retrieved from a study of T cell responses to AZD1222 COVID-19 vaccine (TCRdb year 2021). For the study in its entirety: AZD1222 recipients with second doses at about 4 weeks or about 12 weeks were pooled, because spike-specific TCR depth and breadth did not differ between schedules. TCR sequencing was performed for 230 to 250 trial participants, of whom some 200 were given two doses of AZD1222 and 26 were given two doses of MenACWY control vaccine. Trial participants were enrolled by age into 18-55, 56-69 and 70-plus year subgroups, with about 150, 28 and 57 TCR-sequenced participants respectively. Overall results and qualifications from the work: Spike-specific TCR breadth and depth rose significantly after two AZD1222 doses compared with day 0 and with MenACWY recipients. Vaccine-associated CD4 TCRs spanned the whole spike protein, with dominant responses in regions 160-218 and 743-854. Reportedly, close to half of the unique spike-specific TCRs recognized epitopes lying outside the regions that are mutated in the B.1.351 and B.1.1.7 variants. The 56-69-year group was small, and its depth increase did not reach significance, likely because of low power. Because no day 14 peak-response samples were available, repertoires were characterized only after the peak T cell response. Participants were mostly white British, with more females than males. The authors suggested clonal diversity may have been underestimated. Conclusions about previously exposed vaccinees are limited, since just six AZD1222 recipients were seropositive for SARS-CoV-2 at baseline.

This clone is a singleton in its sample. What antigen it recognizes has not been identified. The record has no base qualities; no much larger clone is one base away. Germline trimming: 0 bases from V, 7 bases from J; junction bases outside gene matches: 15. Reading from cysteine to phenylalanine, the CDR3 counts 18 amino acids. The entry retains the CDR3 DNA only, 54 bases that are in frame from base 1. Via the germline V gene, CDR1 is ENHRY and CDR2 SYGVKD. The CDR3 regions of human TCRbeta chains were analyzed by immunosequencing. Processing in the source paper ran as follows. Repertoire TCRs were matched against a reference library of SARS-CoV-2-specific TCRs generated with the MIRA antigen-specificity platform. Breadth was defined as the fraction of unique TCRs that were SARS-CoV-2-associated. Depth was defined as the fraction of total T cells that were SARS-CoV-2-associated. Using the MIRA data, each spike-specific TCR was assigned both to the spike region to which the TCR was reactive and to a CD4 or CD8 class. Log10-transformed breadth and depth values were compared by one-way ANOVA with Sidak's multiple comparisons tests. The table was pulled from immuneACCESS by TCRdb, which kept in-frame rearrangements only. Such tables lose some clones; where checked, under half of the loss comes from unresolved V genes, and the rest has no known cause. V, J and clone size were drawn from that table, and D and trimming were deduced from the DNA. The sample includes approximately 170,000 clones, with 85% to 95% observed a single time. The top ten clonotypes cover about 4.2% of the sample.

What the time point label conveys for this sample: baseline before first vaccination. Samples from vaccinated people were obtained from the UK trials COV001 and COV002, which included a single-blind randomized controlled phase 2/3 trial of AZD1222 (ChAdOx1 nCoV-19) in healthy adults. For TCRbeta chain sequencing, PBMC samples were collected from trial participants at day 0 and at day 28 after the second dose. The sequence joins TRBV10-3 to TRBJ1-3; TRBD1 matches 7 bases in the middle. The sample was peripheral blood, taken on day 0 of AZD1222 vaccination. This clonotype was obtained from an adult in good health. The CDR3 region: CAISESLWTGRGRNTIYF. In nucleotide form, the sequence is TGTGCCATCAGTGAGTCCCTTTGGACAGGCCGTGGAAGGAACACCATATATTTT.